A single sample gave rise to the 30 T cell receptor beta chains below, sequenced in a study of T cells in localized non-small cell lung cancer. TCRdb's table, derived via immunoSEQ multiplex PCR, lists solely in-frame clones and lacks some. Of a few thousand clones detected, 25% appear once; the ten largest clones hold under 9%. Specimen: lung tumor tissue, collected before any cancer treatment. These receptor sequences come from a woman aged 35 to 69 with stage I lung adenocarcinoma.

CDR3 protein: CASSPSGTPTYTQYF. Written as DNA, the CDR3 is TGCGCCAGCAGCCCAAGCGGGACACCGACGTATACGCAGTATTTT. The chain links TRBV5-1 to TRBJ2-3; TRBD2 might be the D (7 bases). This CDR3 region has 15 residues. Germline lookup yields CDR1 SGHRS and CDR2 YFSETQ. V was shortened by 4 bases and J by 7 bases, with 19 bases between the two germline ends.

CDR3 in amino acids: CAWTGQGTDTQYF. CDR3 nucleotides: TGTGCCTGGACGGGACAGGGCACAGATACGCAGTATTTT. V gene TRBV30 combines with J gene TRBJ2-3; 8 bases are a match to TRBD1. The junction had 1 base not matched to a gene; V was cut back by 4 bases and J by 1 base. This CDR3 contains 13 residues. Looked up from germline, CDR1 is GTSNPN and CDR2 is SVGIG (reference sequence).

V usage is TRBV9 and J usage is TRBJ1-4; TRBD1 might be the D (5 bases). Germline CDR1 reads SGDLS; CDR2 reads YYNGEE. The CDR3 runs 13 residues. Trimming shortened V by 2 bases and J by 7 bases, and 9 bases separated the two germline ends. The CDR3 sequence is CASSVGVAEKLFF. CDR3 sequence (DNA): TGTGCCAGCAGCGTGGGGGTCGCTGAAAAACTGTTTTTT. The complete variable domain, with remaining parts taken from reference TRBV9 and TRBJ1-4, reads DSGVTQTPKHLITATGQRVTLRCSPRSGDLSVYWYQQSLDQGLQFLIQYYNGEERAKGNILERFSAQQFPDLHSELNLSSLELGDSALYFCASSVGVAEKLFFGSGTQLSVL.

The rearrangement uses TRBV5-1 and TRBJ2-1; a possible D gene is TRBD2 (5 bases). Germline V gene data show CDR1 as SGHRS and CDR2 as YFSETQ. This CDR3 comprises 15 residues. Deletions cut 3 bases from V and 0 bases from J, with 10 bases between. This CDR3 is CASSYDGNSYNEQFF. CDR3 coding DNA: TGCGCCAGCAGCTATGACGGGAACTCCTACAATGAGCAGTTCTTC.

V usage is TRBV18 and J usage is TRBJ2-5; D is ambiguous. Per germline, CDR1 KGHSH and CDR2 LQKENI. Trimming left V 2 bases short and J 3 bases short, with 7 bases between. The CDR3 contains 13 residues. The CDR3: CASSPGVEETQYF. The CDR3, as DNA: TGTGCCAGCTCACCAGGGGTTGAAGAGACCCAGTACTTC. The whole variable domain, filled in from reference TRBV18 and TRBJ2-5, reads NAGVMQNPRHLVRRRGQEARLRCSPMKGHSHVYWYRQLPEEGLKFMVYLQKENIIDESGMPKERFSAEFPKEGPSILRIQQVVRGDSAAYFCASSPGVEETQYFGPGTRLLVL.

This clone came up a few times. This chain links TRBV11-3 with TRBJ1-1; maybe TRBD1 (5 bases). V lost 2 bases, J lost 0 bases, and 10 bases lay in between. The CDR3 runs to 15 residues. Germline CDR1 and CDR2: SGHNT and YENEEA. The DNA of the CDR3 is TGTGCCAGCAGCTTATCCCACAGGATGAACACTGAAGCTTTCTTT. Protein sequence: CASSLSHRMNTEAFF.

This chain joins TRBV29-1 and TRBJ2-3; D may be TRBD1 (6 bases). The length of the CDR3 is 13 residues. Deletions cut 4 bases from V and 3 bases from J, with 11 bases between. CDR1 is SQVTM and CDR2 is ANQGSEA in the germline V gene. The CDR3 sequence: CSVAQGGTDTQYF. CDR3 DNA sequence: TGCAGCGTTGCACAGGGCGGAACAGATACGCAGTATTTT.

This clone rates as large. The V call is TRBV12-5, the J call TRBJ2-1; D assignment may be TRBD1 or TRBD2 (5 bases each). This CDR3 contains 15 residues. CDR1 and CDR2 from the germline V gene are LGHNT and FRNRAP. The CDR3 bases are TGTGCCAGCAACCATGGGACGGACTCCTACAATGAGCAGTTCTTC. This codes for CASNHGTDSYNEQFF.

This clone was detected only a few times. J is TRBJ2-1 and V is TRBV6-8, with TRBD2 as a possible D gene (5 bases). Per germline, CDR1 MNHGY and CDR2 SAAAGT. This CDR3 region has 13 residues. V was clipped by 0 bases and J by 7 bases, with 7 bases between them. The CDR3 DNA follows: TGTGCCAGCAGTTACTCGCCGGGAAATGAGCAGTTCTTC. It yields the protein CASSYSPGNEQFF.

This clone was observed a handful of times. This chain links TRBV11-3 with TRBJ2-1, with a weak D call TRBD2 (5 bases). Germline lookup yields CDR1 SGHNT and CDR2 YENEEA. The germline V and J ends were trimmed by 2 bases and 0 bases, with 11 bases remaining between them. The length of the CDR3 is 16 residues. DNA of the CDR3: TGTGCCAGCAGCTTAAACCCCGGGAACTCCTACAATGAGCAGTTCTTC. It is translated as CASSLNPGNSYNEQFF.

The rearrangement joins TRBV30 to TRBJ2-1; D is possibly TRBD2 (5 bases). The CDR3 covers 15 residues. Trimming cost V 4 bases and J 6 bases, with 19 bases left between them. Looked up from germline, CDR1 is GTSNPN and CDR2 is SVGIG (reference sequence). CDR3 nucleotide sequence: TGTGCCTGGAACGGGTATGGGCCGGACTCCAATGAGCAGTTCTTC. Its protein is CAWNGYGPDSNEQFF.

V usage is TRBV9 and J usage is TRBJ2-1, with D hard to call. The germline V and J ends were trimmed by 0 bases and 9 bases, with 10 bases remaining between them. Germline V gene sequence: CDR1 SGDLS, CDR2 YYNGEE. The CDR3 is 13 residues long. This CDR3 reads CASSVGGFSEQFF. The CDR3 coding sequence is TGTGCCAGCAGCGTAGGAGGTTTTAGTGAGCAGTTCTTC.

As DNA, the CDR3 is TGTGCCAGTAGAATACAGGGTGCAACTAATGAAAAACTGTTTTTT. Amino acid sequence: CASRIQGATNEKLFF. This sequence joins TRBV19 and TRBJ1-4; D is perhaps TRBD1 (6 bases). The CDR3 runs 15 residues. Trimming left V 6 bases short and J 0 bases short, with 11 bases between. The germline gives CDR1 LNHDA, CDR2 SQIVND (reference sequence). Together with reference TRBV19 and TRBJ1-4, the CDR3 gives the full variable domain: DGGITQSPKYLFRKEGQNVTLSCEQNLNHDAMYWYRQDPGQGLRLIYYSQIVNDFQKGDIAEGYSVSREKKESFPLTVTSAQKNPTAFYLCASRIQGATNEKLFFGSGTQLSVL.

The chain is built from TRBV14 and TRBJ2-1; TRBD2 matches 7 bases. This CDR3 spans 16 amino acids. Trimming removed 1 base from V and 2 bases from J; junction bases left unmatched: 5. The germline V gene encodes CDR1 SGHDN and CDR2 FVKESK. DNA of the CDR3: TGTGCCAGCAGCCAAGGGATACTAGCGACCTACAATGAGCAGTTCTTC. Protein product: CASSQGILATYNEQFF. Using reference TRBV14 and TRBJ2-1 for the parts outside the CDR3, the full variable domain is EAGVTQFPSHSVIEKGQTVTLRCDPISGHDNLYWYRRVMGKEIKFLLHFVKESKQDESGMPNNRFLAERTGGTYSTLKVQPAELEDSGVYFCASSQGILATYNEQFFGPGTRLTVL.

Only a few counts were recorded for this clone. The chain has TRBV11-3 and TRBJ1-4, with a weak D call TRBD1 (5 bases). Trimming took off 3 bases at V and 0 bases at J, with 11 bases between the two ends. Germline V lookup: CDR1 SGHNT, CDR2 YENEEA. The CDR3 has 16 amino acids. The CDR3 DNA reads TGTGCCAGCAGCTTGGGTCCAGGGTCAACTAATGAAAAACTGTTTTTT. Protein product: CASSLGPGSTNEKLFF.

The genes are TRBV6-8 and TRBJ1-2; 8 nucleotides line up with TRBD1. CDR1 and CDR2 from the germline V gene are MNHGY and SAAAGT. Trimming cost V 8 bases and J 2 bases; bases outside gene matches: 10. The CDR3 totals 15 residues. The CDR3 bases are TGTGCCAGCCGGGATAACAGGGGGAGAAACTATGGCTACACCTTC. Amino acid sequence: CASRDNRGRNYGYTF.

This clone was observed a few times. The V gene is TRBV6-8, the J gene TRBJ1-5; 8 bases agree with TRBD1. The V gene's germline CDR1 is MNHGY and CDR2 SAAAGT. This CDR3 comprises 13 residues. J was trimmed by 7 bases and V by 7 bases; bases with no gene match: 6. The CDR3 loop is CASKLDRGQPQHF. The CDR3, as DNA: TGTGCCAGCAAACTCGACAGGGGCCAGCCCCAGCATTTT.

This chain connects TRBV30 to TRBJ2-1; D remains unclear. The CDR3 has 13 amino acids. The V end lost 2 bases, the J end lost 6 bases, and 11 bases lay between the germline ends. Germline CDR1 and CDR2: GTSNPN and SVGIG (reference sequence). CDR3 coding DNA: TGTGCCTGGAGTTGGGCCCGCAGCAATGAGCAGTTCTTC. Its translation is CAWSWARSNEQFF.

This chain uses TRBV6-7 with TRBJ2-3; D is unresolved. TRBV6-7 is noted as an ORF with a role that remains uncertain. The CDR3 runs 15 residues. V lost 0 bases and J 7 bases, leaving 14 bases between the germline ends. The CDR3 region has the DNA TGTGCCAGCAGTTACTCGATAGTCTTCAGAAATACGCAGTATTTT. Protein sequence: CASSYSIVFRNTQYF.

V gene TRBV15 combines with J gene TRBJ2-1; 8 positions match TRBD2. The V gene's germline CDR1 is LNHNV and CDR2 YYDKDF (reference sequence). The trim removed 0 bases at V and 10 bases at J, leaving 8 bases unmatched. There are 15 residues in the CDR3. CDR3 DNA: TGTGCCACCAGCAGAGATTCGGGGGGGGCTAGAGAGCAGTTCTTC. Residues: CATSRDSGGAREQFF.

V gene TRBV5-1 combines with J gene TRBJ1-2; D remains ambiguous. The CDR3 has 14 residues. Germline lookup yields CDR1 SGHRS and CDR2 YFSETQ. Trimming removed 0 bases from V and 1 base from J, with 7 bases in between. This CDR3 reads CASSLARVNYGYTF. CDR3 bases: TGCGCCAGCAGCTTGGCCCGGGTTAACTATGGCTACACCTTC.

This clone was seen a handful of times. The gene calls are TRBV11-3 and TRBJ2-3; no firm D call. The CDR3 is made up of 15 amino acids. V was trimmed by 5 bases and J by 2 bases, leaving 14 bases between them. The germline V gene encodes CDR1 SGHNT and CDR2 YENEEA. The CDR3 loop is CASSTDGTNTDTQYF. The CDR3 DNA reads TGTGCCAGCAGCACGGACGGAACGAACACAGATACGCAGTATTTT.

This clone was seen only a few times. This chain links TRBV11-1 with TRBJ1-1, with D perhaps TRBD1 (6 bases). This CDR3 spans 14 amino acids. Germline loops: CDR1 SGHAT, CDR2 FQDESV (reference sequence). Trimming removed 2 bases from V and 4 bases from J, with 11 bases in between. CDR3 sequence (DNA): TGTGCCAGCAGCTTACTAGGGGGAGGCACTGAAGCTTTCTTT. Its protein is CASSLLGGGTEAFF.

This chain links TRBV19 with TRBJ2-6; TRBD2 is a possible D gene (5 bases). The CDR3 contains 16 residues. V was pared by 7 bases and J by 0 bases, with 13 bases between. The V gene's germline CDR1 is LNHDA and CDR2 SQIVND (reference sequence). The CDR3 region has the DNA TGTGCCAGTATGATGGACTCGGCCTCTGGGGCCAACGTCCTGACTTTC. Translation gives CASMMDSASGANVLTF. The entire variable domain, with the rest obtained from reference TRBV19 and TRBJ2-6, is as follows: DGGITQSPKYLFRKEGQNVTLSCEQNLNHDAMYWYRQDPGQGLRLIYYSQIVNDFQKGDIAEGYSVSREKKESFPLTVTSAQKNPTAFYLCASMMDSASGANVLTFGAGSRLTVL.

This clone was detected a few times. The genes are TRBV6-8 and TRBJ2-7; 7 bases agree with TRBD1. The J segment lost 0 bases and the V segment lost 8 bases, leaving 4 bases of the junction unmatched. The CDR3 covers 13 residues. Per germline, CDR1 MNHGY and CDR2 SAAAGT. CDR3 coding DNA: TGTGCCAGCGGGCAGGGGGACTCCTACGAGCAGTACTTC. It specifies CASGQGDSYEQYF.

V and J are TRBV30 and TRBJ1-6; possible D gene TRBD1, 5 bases. The CDR3 runs 15 residues. Between the trimmed V and J ends, which lost 0 bases and 10 bases, there was a span of 16 bases. Germline assignment: CDR1 GTSNPN and CDR2 SVGIG (reference sequence). The DNA for the CDR3 is TGTGCCTGGAGTGTCGAAGGGGCAGGGCAATCACCCCTCCACTTT. Its protein product is CAWSVEGAGQSPLHF.

This clone has just a few counts. This chain joins TRBV29-1 and TRBJ2-2; possible D gene TRBD2, 6 bases. V lost 7 bases to trimming and J lost 8 bases, with 14 bases between them. The CDR3 extends over 12 amino acids. CDR1 and CDR2 (germline): SQVTM, ANQGSEA. CDR3 in amino acids: CSARRGAGELFF. Here the CDR3 DNA reads TGCAGCGCCAGGCGCGGGGCTGGGGAGCTGTTTTTT.

This clone is labeled medium-sized. This chain connects TRBV11-3 to TRBJ2-1, with 7 bases aligning to TRBD2. V lost 4 bases, J lost 2 bases, and 8 bases stayed unmatched. The CDR3 totals 16 residues. Germline V lookup: CDR1 SGHNT, CDR2 YENEEA. In DNA, the CDR3 is TGTGCCAGCAGCTCCTACCCTAGCGGAACCTACAATGAGCAGTTCTTC. It codes for CASSSYPSGTYNEQFF.

The V and J genes are TRBV11-3 and TRBJ1-3; 8 bases match TRBD1. There are 15 residues in the CDR3. V lost 5 bases, J lost 4 bases, and 7 bases stayed unmatched. Germline V lookup: CDR1 SGHNT, CDR2 YENEEA. The CDR3 loop reads CASSPQGAWGNTIYF. Here the CDR3 DNA reads TGTGCCAGCAGCCCGCAGGGGGCATGGGGAAACACCATATATTTT.

The rearrangement joins TRBV12-5 to TRBJ2-3; 9 bases fit TRBD2. CDR1 and CDR2 from the germline V gene are LGHNT and FRNRAP. With 4 bases clipped from V and 14 bases from J, the junction kept 19 bases outside the gene matches. The CDR3 length is 16 residues. As DNA, the CDR3 is TGTGCTAGTGGTTCCCCCCTAGCGGGGCCTTTCTATACGAGGTATTTT. Translating gives CASGSPLAGPFYTRYF.